This T cell receptor (beta chain) was found in a study of blood T cell repertoires in COVID-19. Study background: The United States, Italy and Spain provided the acute and convalescent COVID-19 samples. PBMCs, B-cell-depleted T cells, or T cells provided the cDNA or gDNA that made up the material.

Original data processing: Nucleated cell counts were estimated from reference gene primer amplification. Method: immunoSEQ multiplex PCR; TCRdb's copy keeps in-frame clones and lacks some. V and J calls and clone size are copied from that table; D and trimming were computed from the DNA. The sample lists over 400,000 clones; roughly 89% were seen once. During active infection, Seattle patients enrolled and were then monitored through disease. Germline loops: CDR1 MNHEY, CDR2 SMNVEV (reference sequence). There are 14 residues in the CDR3. J gave up 3 bases and V 5 bases, and 5 bases lay outside the gene matches.

Sequencing was done on a sample of peripheral blood. The V gene is TRBV27, the J gene TRBJ2-7; 9 positions agree with TRBD1. The clonotype was recovered from a woman aged 45-59 years with COVID-19, enrolled during active disease. This CDR3 reads CASSPHRGHYEQYF. CDR3 DNA sequence: TGTGCCAGCAGTCCACACAGGGGGCACTACGAGCAGTACTTC.